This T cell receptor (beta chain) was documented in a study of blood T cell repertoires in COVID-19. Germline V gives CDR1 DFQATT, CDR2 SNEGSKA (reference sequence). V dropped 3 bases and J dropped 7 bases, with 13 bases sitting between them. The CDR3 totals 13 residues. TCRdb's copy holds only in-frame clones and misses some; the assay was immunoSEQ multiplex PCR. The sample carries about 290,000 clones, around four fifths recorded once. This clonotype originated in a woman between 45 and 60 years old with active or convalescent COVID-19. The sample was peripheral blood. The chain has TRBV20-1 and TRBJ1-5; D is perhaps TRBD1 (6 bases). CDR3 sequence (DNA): TGCAGTGCTAGTCAGGGGCTAGACCAGCCCCAGCATTTT. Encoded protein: CSASQGLDQPQHF.